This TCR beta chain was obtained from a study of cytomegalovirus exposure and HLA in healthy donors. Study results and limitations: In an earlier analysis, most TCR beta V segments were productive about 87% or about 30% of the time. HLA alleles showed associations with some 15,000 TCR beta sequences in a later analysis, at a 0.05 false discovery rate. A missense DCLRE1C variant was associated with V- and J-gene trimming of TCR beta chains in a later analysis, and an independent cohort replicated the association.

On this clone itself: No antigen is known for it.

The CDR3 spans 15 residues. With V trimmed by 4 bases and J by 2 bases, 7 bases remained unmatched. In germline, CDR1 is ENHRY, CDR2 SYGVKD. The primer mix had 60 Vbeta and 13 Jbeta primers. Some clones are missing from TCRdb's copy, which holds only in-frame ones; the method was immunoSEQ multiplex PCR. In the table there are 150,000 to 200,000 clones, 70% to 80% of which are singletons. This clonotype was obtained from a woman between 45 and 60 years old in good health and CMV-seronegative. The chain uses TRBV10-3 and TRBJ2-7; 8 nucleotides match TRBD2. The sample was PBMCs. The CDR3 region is CAISGPSGSPYEQYF. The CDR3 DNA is TGTGCCATCAGTGGGCCTAGCGGGTCTCCCTACGAGCAGTACTTC.